Given below is one TCR beta chain in context. This sample is part of a study of blood T cell repertoires in COVID-19. Germline-derived CDR1 and CDR2 are SGHRS and YFSETQ. CDR3 length: 16 amino acids. Trimming took off 0 bases at V and 1 base at J, with 14 bases between the two ends. In the study's own analysis: Estimates of nucleated cell counts were drawn from the amplification of reference gene primers. Measured with immunoSEQ multiplex PCR; TCRdb has only the in-frame clones, and not every one. That table is the source of V, J and clone size, and D and trimming were worked out from the DNA. The sample contains fewer than 70,000 clones, more than 85% of which appear only once.

This sequence originates from an older woman with active COVID-19. Sequencing was performed on peripheral blood. This chain connects TRBV5-1 to TRBJ2-7; D remains ambiguous. The CDR3 here is CASSLADSSSSYEQYF. CDR3 bases: TGCGCCAGCAGCTTGGCGGATAGCAGTTCATCCTACGAGCAGTACTTC.